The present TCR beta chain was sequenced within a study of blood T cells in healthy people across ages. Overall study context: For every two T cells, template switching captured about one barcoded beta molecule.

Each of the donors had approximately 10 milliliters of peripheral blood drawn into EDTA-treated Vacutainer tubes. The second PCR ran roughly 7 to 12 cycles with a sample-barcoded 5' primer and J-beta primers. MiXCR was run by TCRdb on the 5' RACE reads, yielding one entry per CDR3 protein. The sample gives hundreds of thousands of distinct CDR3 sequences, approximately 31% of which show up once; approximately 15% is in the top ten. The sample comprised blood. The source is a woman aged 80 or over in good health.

The CDR3 DNA reads as TGTGCCTGGAGCTCCGACAGGGGATCTTCACCCCTCCACTTT. It translates to CAWSSDRGSSPLHF. V and J are TRBV30 and TRBJ1-6; 8 nucleotides match TRBD1. The CDR3 is made up of 14 amino acids. CDR1 is GTSNPN and CDR2 is SVGIG in the germline V gene (reference sequence). V dropped 3 bases and J dropped 9; count of bases not matched to a gene: 7.